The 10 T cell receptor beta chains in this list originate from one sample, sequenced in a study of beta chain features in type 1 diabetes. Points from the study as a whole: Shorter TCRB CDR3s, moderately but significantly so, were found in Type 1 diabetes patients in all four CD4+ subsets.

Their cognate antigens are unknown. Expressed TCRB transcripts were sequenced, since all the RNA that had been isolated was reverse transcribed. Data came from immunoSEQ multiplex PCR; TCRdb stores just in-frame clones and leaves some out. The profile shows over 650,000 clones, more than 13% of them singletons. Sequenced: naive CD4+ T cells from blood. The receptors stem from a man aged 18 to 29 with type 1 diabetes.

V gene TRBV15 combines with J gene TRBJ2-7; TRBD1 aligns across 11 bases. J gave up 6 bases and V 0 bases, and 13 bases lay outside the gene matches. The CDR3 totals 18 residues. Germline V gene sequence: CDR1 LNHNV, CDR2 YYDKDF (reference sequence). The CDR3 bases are TGTGCCACCAGCAGAGATATATCGTCCGGGACAGGGGGTCGCGAGCAGTACTTC. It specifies CATSRDISSGTGGREQYF.

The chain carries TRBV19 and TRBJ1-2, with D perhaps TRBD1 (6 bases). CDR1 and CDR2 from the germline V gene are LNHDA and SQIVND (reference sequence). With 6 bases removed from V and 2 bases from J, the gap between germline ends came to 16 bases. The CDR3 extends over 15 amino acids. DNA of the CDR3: TGTGCCAGTAGATCCCCCGACAGGAACAACTATGGCTACACCTTC. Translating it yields CASRSPDRNNYGYTF.

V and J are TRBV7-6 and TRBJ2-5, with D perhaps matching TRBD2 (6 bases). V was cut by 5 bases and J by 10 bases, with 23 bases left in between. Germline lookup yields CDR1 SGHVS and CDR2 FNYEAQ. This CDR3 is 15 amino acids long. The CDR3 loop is CASSLSSVPGTGQYF. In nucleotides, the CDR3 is TGTGCCAGCAGCCTTTCTAGCGTCCCCGGAACGGGCCAGTACTTC.

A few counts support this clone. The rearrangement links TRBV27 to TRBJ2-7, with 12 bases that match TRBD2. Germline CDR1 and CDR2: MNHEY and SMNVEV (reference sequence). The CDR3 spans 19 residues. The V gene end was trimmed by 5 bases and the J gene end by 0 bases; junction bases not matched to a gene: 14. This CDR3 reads CASSRRLAGAPKVSYEQYF. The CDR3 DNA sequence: TGTGCCAGCAGTCGTCGACTAGCGGGGGCTCCAAAGGTCTCCTACGAGCAGTACTTC.

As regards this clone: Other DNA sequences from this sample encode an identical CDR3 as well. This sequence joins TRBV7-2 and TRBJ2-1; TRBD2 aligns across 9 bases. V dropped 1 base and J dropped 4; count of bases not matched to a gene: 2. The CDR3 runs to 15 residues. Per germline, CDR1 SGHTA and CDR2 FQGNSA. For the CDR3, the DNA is TGTGCCAGCAGCTTAGGACTAGCGGTTTACAATGAGCAGTTCTTC. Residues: CASSLGLAVYNEQFF.

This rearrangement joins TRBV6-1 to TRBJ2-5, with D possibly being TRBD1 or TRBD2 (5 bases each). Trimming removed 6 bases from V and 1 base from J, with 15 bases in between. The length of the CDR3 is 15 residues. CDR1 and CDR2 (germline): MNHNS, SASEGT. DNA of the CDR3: TGTGCCAGCAGCCCTAAGGGGAGCGGCCAAGAGACCCAGTACTTC. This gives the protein CASSPKGSGQETQYF.

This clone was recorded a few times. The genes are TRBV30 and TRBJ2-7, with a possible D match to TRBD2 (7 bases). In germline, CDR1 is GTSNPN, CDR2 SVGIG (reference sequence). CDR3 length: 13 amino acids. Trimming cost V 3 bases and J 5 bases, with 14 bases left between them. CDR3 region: CAWRKGGRNEQYF. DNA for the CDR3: TGTGCCTGGAGGAAGGGGGGGAGAAACGAGCAGTACTTC.

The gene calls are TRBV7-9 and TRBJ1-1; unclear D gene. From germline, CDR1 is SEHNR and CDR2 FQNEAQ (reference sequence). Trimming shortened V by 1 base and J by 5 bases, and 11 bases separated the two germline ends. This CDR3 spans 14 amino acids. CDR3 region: CASSLGWGRTEAFF. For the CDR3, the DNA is TGTGCCAGCAGCTTAGGTTGGGGTCGGACTGAAGCTTTCTTT.

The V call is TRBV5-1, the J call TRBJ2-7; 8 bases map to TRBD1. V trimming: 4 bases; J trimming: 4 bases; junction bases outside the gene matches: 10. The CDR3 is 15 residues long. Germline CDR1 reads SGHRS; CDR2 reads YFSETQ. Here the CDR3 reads CASSLGQRQGYEQYF. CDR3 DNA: TGCGCCAGCAGCCTAGGGCAGCGACAGGGGTACGAGCAGTACTTC.

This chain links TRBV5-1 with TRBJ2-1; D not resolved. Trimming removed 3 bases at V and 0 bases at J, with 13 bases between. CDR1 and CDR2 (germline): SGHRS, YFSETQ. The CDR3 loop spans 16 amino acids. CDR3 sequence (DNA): TGCGCCAGCAGCTCCCGGGCGCTTGACTCCTACAATGAGCAGTTCTTC. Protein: CASSSRALDSYNEQFF. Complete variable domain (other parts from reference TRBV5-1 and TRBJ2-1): KAGVTQTPRYLIKTRGQQVTLSCSPISGHRSVSWYQQTPGQGLQFLFEYFSETQRNKGNFPGRFSGRQFSNSRSEMNVSTLELGDSALYLCASSSRALDSYNEQFFGPGTRLTVL.